This passage covers 29 T cell receptor beta chains from one sample sequenced in a study of T cell repertoires in cytomegalovirus infection. TCRdb ran MiXCR on the reads and lists one entry per CDR3 protein. The sample includes fewer than 550,000 distinct CDR3 sequences, under 40% seen only once; the top ten take roughly 13%. Sequencing used PBMCs. The source of these receptors is a human donor in good health (CMV status not recorded). Some clones in this sample may be carry-over from other donors' samples.

This clonotype occurred many times. This chain links TRBV7-2 with TRBJ1-1, with D uncertain. The V gene's germline CDR1 is SGHTA and CDR2 FQGNSA. Between the trimmed V and J ends, which lost 1 base and 0 bases, there was a span of 9 bases. This CDR3 is built from 15 residues. The CDR3 loop reads CASSLEAGMNTEAFF. Written as DNA, the CDR3 is TGTGCCAGCAGCTTAGAGGCAGGAATGAACACTGAAGCTTTCTTT.

The table lists this clonotype with a few counts. V is TRBV29-1 and J is TRBJ1-3; D unclear. CDR3 size: 11 residues. Trimming took 3 bases from V and 4 from J, leaving 4 bases between them. CDR1 is SQVTM, CDR2 ANQGSEA, per germline. This CDR3 reads CSVDWGNTIYF. The CDR3 nucleotides are TGCAGCGTTGATTGGGGAAACACCATATATTTT.

The chain links TRBV12-3 or TRBV12-4 to TRBJ1-3; D uncertain. Trimming left V 5 bases short and J 11 bases short, with 25 bases between. The CDR3 is 16 residues long. The CDR3: CASSDTLLTRKGAIYF. The CDR3 DNA sequence: TGTGCCAGCAGTGATACCCTTTTAACCCGGAAAGGAGCCATATATTTT.

In this sample, this clonotype turned up a few times. The chain's CDR3 is CASSEGGLSSYNEQFF. The CDR3 region has the DNA TGTGCCAGCAGTGAAGGGGGACTATCCTCCTACAATGAGCAGTTCTTC. The genes are TRBV25-1 and TRBJ2-1; 7 bases match TRBD2. The CDR3 is 16 amino acids. Germline V gene lookup returns CDR1 MGHDK and CDR2 SYGVNS. The J segment lost 0 bases and the V segment lost 2 bases, leaving 4 bases of the junction unmatched.

This clonotype showed up just a few times. The chain combines TRBV20-1 with TRBJ2-1; 9 bases match TRBD2. The V gene end was trimmed by 4 bases and the J gene end by 14 bases; junction bases not matched to a gene: 15. CDR1 is DFQATT, CDR2 SNEGSKA, per germline (reference sequence). The CDR3 has 14 residues. The CDR3 region is CSAIEETAGGRKFF. The CDR3 DNA follows: TGCAGTGCTATAGAAGAAACCGCGGGGGGGCGAAAGTTCTTC.

The V and J genes are TRBV7-8 and TRBJ2-3; 8 bases agree with TRBD1. The germline V gene has CDR1 SGHVS and CDR2 FQNEAQ. The CDR3 is made up of 16 amino acids. Trimming at V came to 5 bases and at J to 0 bases, leaving 7 bases not matched to a gene. The CDR3: CASSKYRGSSTDTQYF. The CDR3 DNA reads TGTGCCAGCAGCAAATACAGGGGGTCTAGCACAGATACGCAGTATTTT.

The genes are TRBV20-1 and TRBJ2-7, with D perhaps matching TRBD1 or TRBD2 (6 bases each). Trimming took 0 bases from V and 9 from J, leaving 15 bases between them. The CDR3 covers 13 residues. Germline CDR1 reads DFQATT; CDR2 reads SNEGSKA (reference sequence). The chain's CDR3 is CSARDSTWGAQYF. In DNA form, the CDR3 reads TGCAGTGCTAGAGATTCGACCTGGGGGGCGCAGTACTTC.

This clonotype showed up many times. The J gene is TRBJ2-1, the V gene TRBV7-2; D might be TRBD2 (7 bases). Per germline, CDR1 SGHTA and CDR2 FQGNSA. This CDR3 is 16 amino acids long. V lost 5 bases to trimming and J lost 5 bases, with 19 bases between them. CDR3 loop: CASSRLWGGADNEQFF. The DNA for the CDR3 is TGTGCCAGCAGCCGACTGTGGGGGGGGGCGGACAATGAGCAGTTCTTC. Full variable domain (outside the CDR3, taken from reference TRBV7-2 and TRBJ2-1): GAGVSQSPSNKVTEKGKDVELRCDPISGHTALYWYRQSLGQGLEFLIYFQGNSAPDKSGLPSDRFSAERTGGSVSTLTIQRTQQEDSAVYLCASSRLWGGADNEQFFGPGTRLTVL.

This clonotype was counted at least ten times. The gene calls are TRBV7-2 and TRBJ2-1; D remains ambiguous. V lost 5 bases and J lost 6, with 17 bases in between. Germline CDR1 reads SGHTA; CDR2 reads FQGNSA. The CDR3 contains 15 residues. CDR3 sequence (DNA): TGTGCCAGCAGCAGTACTCAACCACTGGCCAATGAGCAGTTCTTC. This gives the protein CASSSTQPLANEQFF.

Details on this clonotype: Possible read error: a much larger clone is one base away. This chain links TRBV11-2 with TRBJ1-6; D remains ambiguous. V was cut by 5 bases and J by 7 bases, with 24 bases left in between. From germline, CDR1 is SGHAT and CDR2 FQNNGV. The CDR3 has 18 residues. CDR3 nucleotides: TGTGCCAGCAGCCCAGAGCCGGGAAAGCCTAGGAGAAATTCACCCCTCCACTTT. This codes for CASSPEPGKPRRNSPLHF. The full variable domain, completed using reference TRBV11-2 and TRBJ1-6, is EAGVAQSPRYKIIEKRQSVAFWCNPISGHATLYWYQQILGQGPKLLIQFQNNGVVDDSQLPKDRFSAERLKGVDSTLKIQPAKLEDSAVYLCASSPEPGKPRRNSPLHFGNGTRLTVT.

V usage is TRBV6-6 and J usage is TRBJ1-5; D is ambiguous. V was shortened by 5 bases and J by 2 bases, with 7 bases between the two germline ends. This CDR3 is built from 13 residues. Germline values: CDR1 MNHNY, CDR2 SVGAGI (reference sequence). The CDR3 DNA sequence: TGTGCCAGCAGTCAACTGGGCAATCAGCCCCAGCATTTT. This gives the protein CASSQLGNQPQHF.

Regarding this clonotype: In this CDR3 the conserved last residue, phenylalanine or tryptophan, is missing, so a read error is likely. The DNA is left out, because the CDR3 cannot be placed on it with certainty; the CDR3 is given as TCRdb lists it. V gene TRBV7-2 combines with J gene TRBJ2-3. From germline, CDR1 is SGHTA and CDR2 FQGNSA. The CDR3 comprises 15 residues, both ends counted. The CDR3 region is CASILESGIFDTQFC.

This clonotype was found once. This could be a read error, since a much larger clone is one nucleotide away. The chain combines TRBV7-9 with TRBJ2-1, with D tentatively TRBD2 (7 bases). The length of the CDR3 is 14 residues. Germline lookup yields CDR1 SEHNR and CDR2 FQNEAQ (reference sequence). Trimming left V 6 bases short and J 5 bases short, with 14 bases between. Here the CDR3 reads CASSERGGDNEQFF. The CDR3 DNA sequence: TGTGCCAGCAGTGAAAGGGGGGGGGACAATGAGCAGTTCTTC.

The chain employs TRBV4-1 and TRBJ1-1; the D is unclear. Germline loops: CDR1 MGHRA, CDR2 YSYEKL. Trimming took 0 bases from V and 1 from J, leaving 18 bases between them. The CDR3 has 18 amino acids. Here the CDR3 DNA reads TGCGCCAGCAGCCAAGATGGGTTTTTTTCCCCAGAGAACACTGAAGCTTTCTTT. Translated: CASSQDGFFSPENTEAFF.

The genes are TRBV5-1 and TRBJ1-1; D may be TRBD1 (5 bases). The CDR3 contains 16 residues. Germline values: CDR1 SGHRS, CDR2 YFSETQ. Between the trimmed V and J ends, which lost 0 bases and 4 bases, there was a span of 16 bases. This chain's CDR3 is CASSLESGARGTEAFF. The CDR3 nucleotides are TGCGCCAGCAGCTTGGAAAGCGGGGCGAGAGGCACTGAAGCTTTCTTT.

Concerning this clonotype itself: The missing conserved phenylalanine or tryptophan at the end of this CDR3 makes a read error likely. V and J are TRBV11-2 and TRBJ1-2; D is unclear. From germline, CDR1 is SGHAT and CDR2 FQNNGV. The CDR3 consists of 14 residues. Deletions cut 0 bases from V and 2 bases from J, with 7 bases between. DNA for the CDR3: TGTGCCAGCAGCTTAGATCCAGCCAACTATGGCTACACCGTC. It specifies CASSLDPANYGYTV.

The CDR3 sequence is CASSDGTGDANTGELFF. The CDR3 region has the DNA TGTGCCAGCAGCGATGGGACGGGAGACGCGAACACCGGGGAGCTGTTTTTT. The J gene is TRBJ2-2, the V gene TRBV7-6, with D perhaps TRBD2 (6 bases). Trimming removed 5 bases at V and 0 bases at J, with 16 bases between. The CDR3 sequence is 17 residues long. CDR1 and CDR2 from the germline V gene are SGHVS and FNYEAQ.

The chain recombines TRBV24-1 with TRBJ1-5; D unclear. This CDR3 has 19 amino acids. Germline-derived CDR1 and CDR2 are KGHDR and SFDVKD. The germline V and J ends were trimmed by 2 bases and 2 bases, with 21 bases remaining between them. For the CDR3, the DNA is TGTGCCACCAGTGATTCTAAGGGTATTCTATATTTTGGCAATCAGCCCCAGCATTTT. As protein: CATSDSKGILYFGNQPQHF.

The chain employs TRBV12-3 or TRBV12-4 and TRBJ2-5; 9 nucleotides line up with TRBD2. V lost 7 bases, J lost 5 bases, and 8 bases stayed unmatched. The CDR3 has 14 residues. Here the CDR3 DNA reads TGTGCCAGCAAGCCTAGCGGGGAGTCGGAGACCCAGTACTTC. Translated, it gives CASKPSGESETQYF.

The V call is TRBV7-9, the J call TRBJ2-2; possibly TRBD1 for D (5 bases). The germline CDR1 and CDR2 sequences are SEHNR and FQNEAQ (reference sequence). Trimming left V 3 bases short and J 1 base short, with 21 bases between. The CDR3 totals 19 residues. This CDR3 is CASSFFISGLVVNTGELFF. In DNA, the CDR3 is TGTGCCAGCAGCTTTTTTATATCAGGGTTGGTTGTGAACACCGGGGAGCTGTTTTTT.

V and J are TRBV12-3 or TRBV12-4 and TRBJ1-1, with 7 bases identical to TRBD1. J gave up 3 bases and V 4 bases, and 17 bases lay outside the gene matches. The CDR3 is made up of 18 amino acids. The CDR3 protein is CASSSPPTGMLSYTEAFF. In DNA form, the CDR3 reads TGTGCCAGCAGTTCTCCCCCGACAGGGATGCTCTCCTACACTGAAGCTTTCTTT.

The CDR3 region has the DNA TGTGCCAGCAGCGCGTTCGACAGAGAGAATTCACCCCTCCACTTT. Translating gives CASSAFDRENSPLHF. The chain joins TRBV5-5 to TRBJ1-6; a weak D match, TRBD1 (5 bases). Trimming cost V 4 bases and J 7 bases, with 15 bases left between them. The CDR3 consists of 15 residues. Germline-derived CDR1 and CDR2 are SGHKS and YYEKEE (reference sequence).

This clonotype occurred many times. The gene calls are TRBV7-2 and TRBJ2-1, with 12 bases that match TRBD2. Germline V gene data show CDR1 as SGHTA and CDR2 as FQGNSA. The CDR3 totals 17 residues. After removal of 0 bases from V and 5 bases from J, the junction contained 5 bases not matched to a gene. CDR3 loop: CASSLASLAGGNNEQFF. Written as DNA, the CDR3 is TGTGCCAGCAGCTTAGCTTCTCTAGCGGGGGGGAACAATGAGCAGTTCTTC.

Regarding this clonotype: Lacking the conserved final phenylalanine or tryptophan, this CDR3 likely reflects a read error. The chain combines TRBV12-3 or TRBV12-4 with TRBJ2-1; 13 bases are shared with TRBD2. This CDR3 comprises 15 residues. Losses at the gene ends were 5 bases for V and 8 bases for J; bases not matched to a gene: 6. The CDR3 loop is CASSLTSGGAHEQFL. Here the CDR3 DNA reads TGTGCCAGCAGTCTTACTAGCGGGGGGGCGCATGAGCAGTTCTTA.

In its sample, this clonotype was seen many times. This rearrangement joins TRBV12-3 or TRBV12-4 to TRBJ1-1; 10 nucleotides line up with TRBD1. The CDR3 is made up of 13 amino acids. Trimming took 6 bases from V and 8 from J; bases not matched to a gene: 6. CDR3 protein: CASSRRQGAEAFF. In nucleotides, the CDR3 is TGTGCCAGCAGCCGCAGACAGGGGGCAGAAGCTTTCTTT.

A remark on this clonotype: This may stem from a read error, because a much larger clone lies one nucleotide away. The chain uses TRBV7-2 and TRBJ1-4; tentative D call: TRBD1 (6 bases). This CDR3 is 15 amino acids long. CDR1 is SGHTA and CDR2 is FQGNSA in the germline V gene. Trimming removed 5 bases at V and 8 bases at J, with 18 bases between. DNA of the CDR3: TGTACCAGCAGCATCCCGCTAGGGGGAAGCGAAAAACTGTTTTTT. It specifies CTSSIPLGGSEKLFF.

With regard to this clonotype: This could be a read error, since a much larger clone is one nucleotide away. This CDR3 reads CASSITGGGNQPQHF. The CDR3 DNA sequence: TGTGCCAGCAGTATCACAGGGGGCGGCAATCAGCCCCAGCATTTT. This chain links TRBV28 with TRBJ1-5; 9 nucleotides agree with TRBD1. Germline V lookup: CDR1 MDHEN, CDR2 SYDVKM. This CDR3 is built from 15 residues. V lost 5 bases to trimming and J lost 2 bases; unmatched junction nucleotides: 4.

In this sample, this clonotype turned up a few times. The rearrangement uses TRBV28 and TRBJ1-6; 7 bases match TRBD1. This CDR3 is 14 amino acids long. V shed 5 bases, J shed 9 bases, and the junction held 7 bases outside the gene matches. CDR1 and CDR2 from the germline V gene are MDHEN and SYDVKM. CDR3 DNA: TGTGCCAGCAGTATTACAGGGGTTGGTTCACCCCTCCACTTT. Its protein is CASSITGVGSPLHF.

The rearrangement joins TRBV7-6 to TRBJ1-4; maybe TRBD1 (5 bases). The CDR3 spans 15 residues. V gave up 0 bases and J gave up 6 bases, with 11 bases separating them. Germline loops: CDR1 SGHVS, CDR2 FNYEAQ. The CDR3 DNA reads as TGTGCCAGCAGCTTAGCCCGATTAGGGGATGAAAAACTGTTTTTT. Translation gives CASSLARLGDEKLFF. Drawing the rest from reference TRBV7-6 and TRBJ1-4, the complete variable domain is GAGVSQSPRYKVTKRGQDVALRCDPISGHVSLYWYRQALGQGPEFLTYFNYEAQQDKSGLPNDRFSAERPEGSISTLTIQRTEQRDSAMYRCASSLARLGDEKLFFGSGTQLSVL.